This record covers a single T cell receptor beta chain. Its specificity is not known. The data stem from a study of T cell responses to AZD1222 COVID-19 vaccine. Study-wide points: The study identified only a handful of AZD1222 recipients as seropositive at baseline.

The assay was immunoSEQ multiplex PCR, and TCRdb's table has in-frame clones only and misses some. The table lists more than 75,000 clones, 75% to 95% of them singletons. The V end lost 5 bases, the J end lost 0 bases, and 11 bases lay between the germline ends. Germline-derived CDR1 and CDR2 are MDHEN and SYDVKM. This CDR3 is built from 14 residues. The TCR comes from an adult who received the AZD1222 COVID-19 vaccine. The rearrangement links TRBV28 to TRBJ2-7, with D possibly being TRBD1 or TRBD2 (5 bases each). The sequences come from peripheral blood, collected 28 days after the second AZD1222 dose. The CDR3 DNA sequence: TGTGCCAGCAGTCCGTTGGGGGTCTCCTACGAGCAGTACTTC. This encodes CASSPLGVSYEQYF.